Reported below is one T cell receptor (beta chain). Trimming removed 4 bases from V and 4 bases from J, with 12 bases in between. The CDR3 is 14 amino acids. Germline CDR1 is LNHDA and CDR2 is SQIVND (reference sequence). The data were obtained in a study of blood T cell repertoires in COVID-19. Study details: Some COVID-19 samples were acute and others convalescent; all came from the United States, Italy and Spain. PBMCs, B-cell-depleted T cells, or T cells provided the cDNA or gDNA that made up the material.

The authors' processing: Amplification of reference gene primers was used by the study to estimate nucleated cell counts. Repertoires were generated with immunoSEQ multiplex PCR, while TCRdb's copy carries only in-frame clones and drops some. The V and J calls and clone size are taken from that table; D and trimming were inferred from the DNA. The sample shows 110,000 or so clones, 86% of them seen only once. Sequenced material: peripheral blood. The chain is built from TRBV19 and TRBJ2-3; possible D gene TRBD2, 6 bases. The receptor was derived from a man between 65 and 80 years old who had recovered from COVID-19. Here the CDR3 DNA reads TGTGCCAGTAGTAAGGTCAGGGAGGCAGATACGCAGTATTTT. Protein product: CASSKVREADTQYF.